Each of the 19 T cell receptor beta chains below was sequenced from the same sample in a study of graft-versus-host responses after intestinal transplantation. No antigens are known for them. TCRdb keeps only in-frame clones here, not all; method: immunoSEQ multiplex PCR. The table records about 94,000 clones, roughly 90% of them present only once. The specimen comprised unstimulated CD8+ T cells sorted from spleen or lymph node cells, sampled before intestinal transplant. The receptor source for this set is a human donor who received an intestinal transplant.

The chain couples TRBV6-5 to TRBJ1-1; maybe TRBD1 (6 bases). This CDR3 has 15 amino acids. Between the trimmed V and J ends, which lost 0 bases and 1 base, there was a span of 9 bases. Germline CDR1 MNHEY, CDR2 SVGAGI. The CDR3 protein is CASSYSETGNTEAFF. The CDR3 nucleotides are TGTGCCAGCAGTTACTCCGAGACAGGGAACACTGAAGCTTTCTTT.

This chain uses TRBV25-1 with TRBJ1-1; 8 bases are shared with TRBD1. Germline assignment: CDR1 MGHDK and CDR2 SYGVNS. The CDR3 has 17 residues. J gave up 3 bases and V 2 bases, and 11 bases lay outside the gene matches. The CDR3 sequence: CASSESLPGQAYTEAFF. CDR3 coding DNA: TGTGCCAGCAGTGAAAGTTTACCGGGACAGGCCTACACTGAAGCTTTCTTT.

The gene calls are TRBV4-1 and TRBJ2-1; 7 nucleotides line up with TRBD2. The CDR3 runs 14 residues. Germline values: CDR1 MGHRA, CDR2 YSYEKL. The ends lost 1 base at V and 9 bases at J; junction bases unmatched: 6. The CDR3 loop is CASSQGPSGPEQFF. The CDR3 nucleotides are TGCGCCAGCAGCCAAGGCCCTAGCGGCCCTGAGCAGTTCTTC.

This rearrangement joins TRBV5-6 to TRBJ1-1; the D gene is possibly TRBD1 (5 bases). The V and J ends lost 0 bases and 1 base respectively, with 13 bases between them. The CDR3 runs to 16 residues. The germline gives CDR1 SGHDT, CDR2 YYEEEE. DNA for the CDR3: TGTGCCAGCAGCTTGGCCGGGTGGGGCGAGAACACTGAAGCTTTCTTT. It translates to CASSLAGWGENTEAFF.

This clone was counted once. The rearrangement joins TRBV25-1 to TRBJ1-1; TRBD1 might be the D (5 bases). This CDR3 has 14 amino acids. V lost 6 bases and J lost 9, with 20 bases in between. Germline V lookup: CDR1 MGHDK, CDR2 SYGVNS. CDR3 DNA: TGTGCCAGCAGCGACAGCGGGGCCGACAGCCAAGCTTTCTTT. Protein: CASSDSGADSQAFF.

The chain employs TRBV11-2 and TRBJ2-3; possible D gene TRBD1, 6 bases. Trimming stripped 1 base from V and 0 bases from J, with 14 bases between. CDR1 SGHAT and CDR2 FQNNGV come from the germline V gene. This CDR3 is built from 17 residues. CDR3 DNA sequence: TGTGCCAGCAGCTTAGCGGGGACACCCCTTAGCACAGATACGCAGTATTTT. It is translated as CASSLAGTPLSTDTQYF.

The J gene is TRBJ1-2, the V gene TRBV29-1, with 10 positions matching TRBD1. CDR3 size: 17 residues. The germline CDR1 and CDR2 sequences are SQVTM and ANQGSEA. Trimming cost V 0 bases and J 4 bases; bases outside gene matches: 11. The CDR3 DNA sequence: TGCAGCGTTGAAGATCGGGACAGGGGTACCCTCCCCTATGGCTACACCTTC. This translates into CSVEDRDRGTLPYGYTF.

The V gene is TRBV5-5, the J gene TRBJ2-2; TRBD1 agrees at 11 bases. With 4 bases clipped from V and 4 bases from J, the junction kept 6 bases outside the gene matches. Germline assignment: CDR1 SGHKS and CDR2 YYEKEE (reference sequence). The CDR3 totals 16 residues. The CDR3 here is CASSVTGTGGTGELFF. CDR3 in DNA: TGTGCCAGCAGCGTCACCGGGACAGGGGGCACCGGGGAGCTGTTTTTT.

The chain employs TRBV6-5 and TRBJ2-1; possibly TRBD1 for D (5 bases). This CDR3 spans 16 amino acids. Trimming shortened V by 2 bases and J by 4 bases, and 15 bases separated the two germline ends. The germline CDR1 and CDR2 sequences are MNHEY and SVGAGI. Here the CDR3 DNA reads TGTGCCAGCAGTTACGCAGGGCCCTCAGCTTACAATGAGCAGTTCTTC. This codes for CASSYAGPSAYNEQFF.

The rearrangement uses TRBV7-3 and TRBJ2-1, with D tentatively TRBD2 (6 bases). V was trimmed by 3 bases and J by 3 bases, leaving 9 bases between them. The CDR3 totals 14 residues. Germline values: CDR1 SGHTA, CDR2 FQGTGA. For the CDR3, the DNA is TGTGCCAGCAGCTTTGGGAGGCTCTACAATGAGCAGTTCTTC. It specifies CASSFGRLYNEQFF.

This clone was recorded only once. V and J are TRBV11-2 and TRBJ2-3; D is unresolved. The CDR3 sequence is 12 residues long. Germline loops: CDR1 SGHAT, CDR2 FQNNGV. Between the trimmed V and J ends, which lost 7 bases and 4 bases, there was a span of 9 bases. CDR3 in amino acids: CASTSRADTQYF. CDR3 nucleotides: TGTGCCAGCACCTCCCGGGCAGATACGCAGTATTTT.

The chain has TRBV6-5 and TRBJ1-2; a weak D match, TRBD1 (6 bases). The CDR3 is made up of 13 amino acids. Looked up from germline, CDR1 is MNHEY and CDR2 is SVGAGI. V gave up 6 bases and J gave up 4 bases, with 12 bases separating them. The CDR3 bases are TGTGCCAGCAGCCAGGGGTGGGGCTATGGCTACACCTTC. Amino acids: CASSQGWGYGYTF.

The genes are TRBV30 and TRBJ1-1; 7 bases are shared with TRBD1. The germline gives CDR1 GTSNPN, CDR2 SVGIG (reference sequence). This CDR3 comprises 14 residues. J lost 1 base, V lost 5 bases, and 7 bases had no gene match. The CDR3 nucleotides are TGTGCCTGGGGCACAGGGGTGGGGAACACTGAAGCTTTCTTT. Its translation: CAWGTGVGNTEAFF.

The chain has TRBV9 and TRBJ1-1; D uncertain. CDR1 is SGDLS and CDR2 is YYNGEE in the germline V gene. Trimming took 0 bases from V and 6 from J, leaving 12 bases between them. The CDR3 sequence is 14 residues long. The CDR3 sequence: CASSVGPGESEAFF. DNA for the CDR3: TGTGCCAGCAGCGTAGGACCTGGGGAGTCTGAAGCTTTCTTT.

The gene calls are TRBV7-9 and TRBJ2-3; TRBD2 agrees at 13 bases. V lost 5 bases to trimming and J lost 4 bases; unmatched junction nucleotides: 6. The CDR3 loop spans 16 amino acids. The germline CDR1 and CDR2 sequences are SEHNR and FQNEAQ (reference sequence). The DNA for the CDR3 is TGTGCCAGCAGCCCGACTAGCGGGGGGAGGGCAGATACGCAGTATTTT. This sequence encodes CASSPTSGGRADTQYF.

V usage is TRBV10-3 and J usage is TRBJ2-7; D not resolved. Deletions cut 5 bases from V and 0 bases from J, with 8 bases between. Germline CDR1 ENHRY, CDR2 SYGVKD. This CDR3 region has 13 residues. CDR3 in DNA: TGTGCCATCAGTCTGATGAGCTCCTACGAGCAGTACTTC. This translates into CAISLMSSYEQYF.

In its sample, this clone was seen once. This chain uses TRBV7-9 with TRBJ2-1; the D gene is possibly TRBD2 (6 bases). The germline V gene encodes CDR1 SEHNR and CDR2 FQNEAQ (reference sequence). V was trimmed by 1 base and J by 6 bases, leaving 7 bases between them. The CDR3 runs 13 residues. The DNA of the CDR3 is TGTGCCAGCAGCTTAGGGACTACCAATGAGCAGTTCTTC. It specifies CASSLGTTNEQFF.

Comment on this clone: Other DNA sequences in this sample translate to the same CDR3. This chain joins TRBV4-1 and TRBJ2-1, with 7 bases matching TRBD2. CDR1 and CDR2 from the germline V gene are MGHRA and YSYEKL. With V trimmed by 4 bases and J by 1 base, 7 bases remained unmatched. This CDR3 is built from 16 residues. CDR3 sequence: CASSRLLASSYNEQFF. The DNA of the CDR3 is TGCGCCAGCAGCCGATTACTAGCGAGTTCCTACAATGAGCAGTTCTTC.

This chain links TRBV5-1 with TRBJ2-2, with 10 bases aligning to TRBD2. V was clipped by 0 bases and J by 1 base; unmatched bases: 3. Germline values: CDR1 SGHRS, CDR2 YFSETQ. This CDR3 is 17 amino acids long. The CDR3 DNA is TGCGCCAGCAGCTTGGCGGCTAGCGGGAGGAACACCGGGGAGCTGTTTTTT. Protein sequence: CASSLAASGRNTGELFF.